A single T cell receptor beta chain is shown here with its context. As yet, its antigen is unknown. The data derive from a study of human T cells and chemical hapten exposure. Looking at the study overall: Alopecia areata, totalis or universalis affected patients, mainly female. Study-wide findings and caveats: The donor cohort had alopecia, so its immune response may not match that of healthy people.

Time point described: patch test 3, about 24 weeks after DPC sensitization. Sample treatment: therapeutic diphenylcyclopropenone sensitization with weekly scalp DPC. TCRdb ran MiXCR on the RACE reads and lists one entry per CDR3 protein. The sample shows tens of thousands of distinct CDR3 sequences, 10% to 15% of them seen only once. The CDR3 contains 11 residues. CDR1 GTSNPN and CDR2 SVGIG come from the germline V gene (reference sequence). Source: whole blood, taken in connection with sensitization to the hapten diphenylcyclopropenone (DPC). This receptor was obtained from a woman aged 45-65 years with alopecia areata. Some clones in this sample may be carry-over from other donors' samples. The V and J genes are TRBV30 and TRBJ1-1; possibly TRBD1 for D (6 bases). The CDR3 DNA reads TGTGCATCGGGACAGAACACTGAAGCTTTCTTT. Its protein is CASGQNTEAFF.